Reported below is one TCR beta chain. Its antigen is undetermined. Template switching by 5'RACE produced TCR cDNA, adding a universal primer site and UMIs. TCRdb itself ran the 5' RACE reads through MiXCR, one entry per CDR3 protein. This sample has around 550,000 distinct CDR3 sequences, with approximately 21% found just once. The source of the sample is a study of T cells after yellow fever vaccination. Whole-study findings and limits: Clones that expanded after primary vaccination mostly reappeared after the booster (roughly 96% CD4, approximately 89% CD8). Researchers noted that a small share of clonotypes showed up in both CD4 and CD8 compartments. Contaminating bulk clonotypes could be abundant in FACS-sorted repertoires.

The CDR3 contains 15 residues. Germline loops: CDR1 SGHRS, CDR2 YFSETQ. V lost 4 bases to trimming and J lost 1 base, with 14 bases between them. The chain employs TRBV5-1 and TRBJ1-1; D perhaps matches TRBD1 (6 bases). This receptor was identified in a man younger than 40 who received the YFV17D yellow fever vaccine. The sequences come from PBMCs, collected 15 days after the yellow fever booster vaccination. The CDR3 region is CASSKDRGGNTEAFF. The CDR3 DNA sequence: TGCGCCAGCAGCAAGGACAGAGGCGGGAACACTGAAGCTTTCTTT.